Described below is a single TCR beta chain sequence and its context. The antigen remains unidentified. From germline, CDR1 is SEHNR and CDR2 FQNEAQ (reference sequence). There are 15 residues in the CDR3. V was shortened by 1 base and J by 5 bases, with 13 bases between the two germline ends. According to the study, genomic DNA was the template for TCR beta VDJ and CDR3 profiling. In TCRdb, the reads were re-called with MiXCR into one record per CDR3 protein. The sample comprises 400,000 to 450,000 distinct CDR3 sequences, under 80% of which are singletons, and more than 3.5% rests with the top ten. The sample is drawn from a study of CD8+CD57+ T cells in acquired aplastic anemia. About the research overall: Sorted CD4+ plus CD8+ cells gave DNA averaging roughly 3 ug. Healthy donor CD4+ samples were sequenced to a depth that averaged roughly 10 million reads. Broader study findings: Patients and controls shared 25 to 30 CD8+ CDR3 sequences. Patients and controls were not found to differ significantly in CD8+ Simpson's diversity.

The receptor was derived from a human donor in good health, serving as a control. The specimen was sorted CD4+, CD8+, or CD8+CD57+ T cells (not recorded which) from PBMCs. The V call is TRBV7-9, the J call TRBJ2-3; D call uncertain. Here the CDR3 DNA reads TGTGCCAGCAGCTTAGGCCAGTTCAGAGGAGATACGCAGTATTTT. Protein: CASSLGQFRGDTQYF.